There are a few counts of the clone carrying this T cell receptor beta chain. These data originate in a study of yellow fever vaccine responses in identical twins. TCRdb used MiXCR to reprocess the RT-PCR reads, holding one entry per CDR3 protein. The repertoire holds approximately 590 distinct CDR3 sequences, approximately 84% seen once, with less than 25% in the top ten. The trim removed 6 bases at V and 9 bases at J, leaving 8 bases unmatched. Germline V lookup: CDR1 MRHNA, CDR2 SNTAGT. This CDR3 has 14 residues. This chain joins TRBV6-4 and TRBJ1-6; TRBD1 matches 7 bases. The sample in question was T cells from blood (PBMCs), unsorted or a sorted subset (not recorded which), obtained before or after yellow fever vaccination (not recorded which). The clonotype comes from a female donor who received the yellow fever vaccine. CDR3: CASSQDRVASPLHF. The CDR3 coding sequence is TGTGCCAGCAGCCAAGACAGGGTGGCTTCACCCCTCCACTTT.